In this sample, the clone carrying this T cell receptor beta chain turned up once. These data come from a study of T cell responses to AZD1222 COVID-19 vaccine. Sequenced by immunoSEQ multiplex PCR; TCRdb stores in-frame clones only, minus some. The sample consists of nearly 200,000 clones, over 85% of them appearing once. V was shortened by 0 bases and J by 2 bases, with 19 bases between the two germline ends. In germline, CDR1 is LGHNA, CDR2 YSLEER. There are 19 residues in the CDR3. The source was peripheral blood, collected 28 days after the second AZD1222 dose. The chain employs TRBV4-3 and TRBJ2-2; unclear D gene. The receptor was isolated from an adult who received the AZD1222 COVID-19 vaccine. CDR3 sequence reads: CASSQDSARTLRNTGELFF. Here the CDR3 DNA reads TGCGCCAGCAGCCAAGATTCGGCACGTACCTTGAGAAACACCGGGGAGCTGTTTTTT.